This T cell receptor (beta chain) was found in a study of blood T cell repertoires in COVID-19. About the study: COVID-19 samples, acute and convalescent, were from the United States, Italy and Spain. The analysed material was cDNA or gDNA that came from T cells, B-cell-depleted T cells, or PBMCs.

The repertoire was sequenced with immunoSEQ multiplex PCR; TCRdb's copy has only in-frame clones and lacks some. The sample has 270,000 or so clones, around 82% seen once. Germline V lookup: CDR1 MNHEY, CDR2 SMNVEV (reference sequence). The CDR3 has 14 amino acids. V lost 5 bases and J 8 bases, leaving 16 bases between the germline ends. This chain joins TRBV27 and TRBJ2-1; possibly TRBD2 for D (6 bases). This sequence was found in a woman between 18 and 29 years old with acute or convalescent COVID-19. The sample consisted of peripheral blood. The CDR3 loop is CASSPLGGTDEQFF. The CDR3 coding sequence is TGTGCCAGCAGTCCTCTCGGGGGAACTGATGAGCAGTTCTTC.